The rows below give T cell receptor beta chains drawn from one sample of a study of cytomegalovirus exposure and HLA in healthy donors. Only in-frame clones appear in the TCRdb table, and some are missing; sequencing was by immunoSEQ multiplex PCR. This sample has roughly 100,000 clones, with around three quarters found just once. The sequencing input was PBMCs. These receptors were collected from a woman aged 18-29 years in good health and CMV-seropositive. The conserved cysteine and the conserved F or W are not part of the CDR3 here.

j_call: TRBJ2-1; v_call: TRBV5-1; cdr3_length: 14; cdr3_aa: ASGTEPILNYNEQF
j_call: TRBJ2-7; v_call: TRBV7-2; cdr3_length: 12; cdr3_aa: ASSLDRHTYEQY
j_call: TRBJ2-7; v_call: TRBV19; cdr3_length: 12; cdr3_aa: ASSKGQGAYEQY
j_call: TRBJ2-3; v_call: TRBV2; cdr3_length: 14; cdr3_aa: ASPGIWREGTDTQY
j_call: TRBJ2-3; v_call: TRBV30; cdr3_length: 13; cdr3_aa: AWSYRGSGTDTQY
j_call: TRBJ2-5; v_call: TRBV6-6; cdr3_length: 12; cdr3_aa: ASSYGGVQETQY
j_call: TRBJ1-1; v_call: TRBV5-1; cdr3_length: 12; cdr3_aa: ASSLDSPNTEAF
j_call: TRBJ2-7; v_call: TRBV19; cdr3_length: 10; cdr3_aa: ARQYYAYEQY
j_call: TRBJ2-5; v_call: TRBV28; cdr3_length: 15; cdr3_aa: ASSHATAGGATETQY
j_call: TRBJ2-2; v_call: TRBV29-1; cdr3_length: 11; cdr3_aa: SVGQKNTGELF
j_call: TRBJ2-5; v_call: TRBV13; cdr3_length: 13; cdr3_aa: ASSLAGGPGETQY
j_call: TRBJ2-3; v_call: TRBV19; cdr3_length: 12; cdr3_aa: ASSNSGKADTQY
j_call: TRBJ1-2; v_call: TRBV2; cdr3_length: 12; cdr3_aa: ASSRGGGDYGYT
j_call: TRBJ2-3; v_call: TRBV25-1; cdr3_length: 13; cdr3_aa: ASSGSPAGTDTQY
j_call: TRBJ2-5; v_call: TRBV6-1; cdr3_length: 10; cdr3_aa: ASSELGQTQY
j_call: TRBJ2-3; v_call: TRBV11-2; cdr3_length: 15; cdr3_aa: ASSLPHWDRASGTQY
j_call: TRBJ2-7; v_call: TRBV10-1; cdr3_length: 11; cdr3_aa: AIRKTGKDEQY
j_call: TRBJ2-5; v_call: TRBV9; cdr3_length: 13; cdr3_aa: ASSLTATVQETQY
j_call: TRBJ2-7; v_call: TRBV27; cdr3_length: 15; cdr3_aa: ASSSRLAGGFSYEQY
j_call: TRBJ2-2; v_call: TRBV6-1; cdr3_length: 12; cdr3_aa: ASRRQVDTGELF
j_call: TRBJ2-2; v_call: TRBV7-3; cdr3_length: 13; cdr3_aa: ASSFGQLDTGELF
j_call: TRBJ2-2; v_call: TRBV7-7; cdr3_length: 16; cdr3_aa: ASSHYGDRFPNTGELF
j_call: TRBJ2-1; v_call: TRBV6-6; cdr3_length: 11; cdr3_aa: ASIRAGGRGPF
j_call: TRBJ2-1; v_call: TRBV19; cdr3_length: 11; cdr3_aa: ASEPDRISEQF
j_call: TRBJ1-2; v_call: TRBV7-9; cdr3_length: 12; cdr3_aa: ASSPVEAGGGYT
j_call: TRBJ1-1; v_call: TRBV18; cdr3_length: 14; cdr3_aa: ASSPRRDTANTEAF
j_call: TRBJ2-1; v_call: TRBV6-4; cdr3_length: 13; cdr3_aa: ASSQGLQSGNEQF
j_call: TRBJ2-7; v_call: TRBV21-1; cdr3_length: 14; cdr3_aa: ASSKGARGAGYEQY
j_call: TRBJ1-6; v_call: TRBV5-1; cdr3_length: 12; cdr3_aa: ASSFQGRDSPLH
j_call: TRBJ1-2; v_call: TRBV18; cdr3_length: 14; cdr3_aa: ASSLRRAESNYGYT
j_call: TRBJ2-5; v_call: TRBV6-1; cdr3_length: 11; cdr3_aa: ASSEYYKETQY
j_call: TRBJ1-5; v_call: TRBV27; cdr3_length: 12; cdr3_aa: ASRGAGGNQPQH
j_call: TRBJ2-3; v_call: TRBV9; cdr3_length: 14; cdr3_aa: ASSVLATSTTDTQY
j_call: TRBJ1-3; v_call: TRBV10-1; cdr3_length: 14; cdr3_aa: ASSLGQRHSGNTIY
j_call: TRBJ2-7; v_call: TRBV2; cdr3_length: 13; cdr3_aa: ASSARREGHYEQY
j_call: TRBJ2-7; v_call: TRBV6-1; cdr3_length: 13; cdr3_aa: ASSSARDRGYEQY
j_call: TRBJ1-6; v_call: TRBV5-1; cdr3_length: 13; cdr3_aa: ASSLAGKSNSPLH
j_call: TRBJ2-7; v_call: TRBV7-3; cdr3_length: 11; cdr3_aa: ASSSGLLGEQY
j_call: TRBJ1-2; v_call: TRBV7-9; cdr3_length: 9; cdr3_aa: ASSLVEGYT
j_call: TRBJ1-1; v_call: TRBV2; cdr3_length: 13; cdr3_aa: ASSEWGDVNTEAF
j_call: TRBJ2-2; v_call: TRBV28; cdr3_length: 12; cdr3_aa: ASSTRPGPFGLF
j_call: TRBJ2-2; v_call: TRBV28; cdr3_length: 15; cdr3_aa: ASIPFLGTTDTGELF
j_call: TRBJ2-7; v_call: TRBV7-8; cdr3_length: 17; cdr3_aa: ASSFPSGRLKNEPYEQY
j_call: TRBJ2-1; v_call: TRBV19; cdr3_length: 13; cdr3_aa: ASSIVLGPYNEQF
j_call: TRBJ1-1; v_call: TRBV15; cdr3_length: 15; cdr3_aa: ATSRGLGQLQNTEAF
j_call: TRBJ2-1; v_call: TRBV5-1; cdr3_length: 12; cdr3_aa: ASRGTAQANEQF
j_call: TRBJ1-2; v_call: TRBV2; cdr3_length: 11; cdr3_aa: ASHTTGQGGYT
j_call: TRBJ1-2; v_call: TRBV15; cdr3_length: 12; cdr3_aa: ATSTDRAGYGYT
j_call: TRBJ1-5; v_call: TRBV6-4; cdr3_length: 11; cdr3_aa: ASSPDGNQPQH
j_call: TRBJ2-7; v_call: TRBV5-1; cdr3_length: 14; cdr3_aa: ASSNRGLAGVHEQY